This T cell receptor beta chain was captured in a study of identical twins. Regarding the study as a whole: Out-of-frame alpha sequences that twins shared showed excess low generation probability. In monozygotic twins, models underestimated the sharing of out-of-frame TCR alpha.

The V gene lost 10 bases and the J gene lost 8 bases, with 11 bases spanning the gap. Germline CDR1 reads SEHNR; CDR2 reads FQNEAQ (reference sequence). The CDR3 contains 11 residues. Points on this clonotype: Antigen specificity is unknown.

cDNA carried unique molecular identifiers, and a universal primer site was added by template switching. Each CDR3 protein is one row after TCRdb ran MiXCR on the 5' RACE reads. Here the sample spans roughly 1.6 million distinct CDR3 sequences, roughly 35% being singletons. This clonotype originated in a newborn girl in good health. This sequence joins TRBV7-9 and TRBJ1-4; D is uncertain. The material sequenced was cord blood. CDR3 residues: CAIQPTEKLFF. The CDR3 coding sequence is TGTGCCATCCAACCCACAGAAAAACTGTTTTTT.